These 28 T cell receptor beta chains were all obtained from the same sample, sequenced in a study of T cell repertoires in cytomegalovirus infection. No cognate antigen is known for these TCRs. Via MiXCR, TCRdb re-called the reads, giving one row per CDR3 protein. In the table there are fewer than 1,000,000 distinct CDR3 sequences, roughly 31% of which are singletons. Sequenced here: cultured CD8+ T cells from PBMCs, sampled from culture after CMV antigen stimulation. These receptors all stem from a human donor in good health (CMV status not recorded). Some clones in this sample may be carry-over from other donors' samples.

The rearrangement links TRBV6-2 or TRBV6-3 to TRBJ1-2; D remains unclear. Trimming removed 2 bases at V and 5 bases at J, with 12 bases between. CDR1 MNHEY and CDR2 SVGEGT come from the germline V gene. The CDR3 runs to 14 residues. The CDR3 region is CASSYIPPGYGYTF. CDR3 nucleotide sequence: TGTGCCAGCAGTTACATCCCACCCGGGTATGGCTACACCTTC.

The chain couples TRBV27 to TRBJ1-5; no reliable D call. The CDR3 totals 13 residues. Germline CDR1 MNHEY, CDR2 SMNVEV (reference sequence). V lost 5 bases and J lost 6, with 11 bases in between. CDR3 coding DNA: TGTGCCAGCAGTCCCCCCCGTGGTCAGCCCCAGCATTTT. The encoded protein is CASSPPRGQPQHF.

This clonotype appeared a few times. V usage is TRBV10-3 and J usage is TRBJ1-6; D remains unclear. CDR3 length: 13 residues. V shed 2 bases and J shed 7 bases, with 6 bases lying between them. Per the germline V gene, CDR1 is ENHRY and CDR2 is SYGVKD. The CDR3 here is CAISEKLNSPLHF. The CDR3 DNA reads as TGTGCCATCAGTGAGAAATTGAATTCACCCCTCCACTTT.

This chain links TRBV4-3 with TRBJ2-1, with D unresolved. From germline, CDR1 is LGHNA and CDR2 YSLEER. Trimming cost V 4 bases and J 4 bases, with 20 bases left between them. This CDR3 has 17 residues. This CDR3 is CASSPDLDGSSYNEQFF. The CDR3 bases are TGCGCCAGCAGCCCAGACCTGGACGGATCCTCATACAATGAGCAGTTCTTC.

This clonotype was counted at least ten times. The rearrangement joins TRBV18 to TRBJ1-2; 8 nucleotides align to TRBD1. After removal of 3 bases from V and 7 bases from J, the junction contained 7 bases not matched to a gene. Germline CDR1 is KGHSH and CDR2 is LQKENI. This CDR3 has 14 residues. CDR3 residues: CASSPLDRDSGYTF. Here the CDR3 DNA reads TGTGCCAGCTCACCTTTGGACAGGGACTCTGGCTACACCTTC.

As for this clonotype: Germline is not matched at one junction end, which may reflect a read error. V and J are TRBV12-3 or TRBV12-4 and TRBJ1-3; D is uncertain. This CDR3 is built from 15 residues. The CDR3 protein is CVSSPGFEGGNTIYF. The DNA for the CDR3 is TGTGTCAGCAGTCCCGGTTTTGAGGGAGGAAACACCATATATTTT.

The chain links TRBV7-9 to TRBJ2-5, with D perhaps given as TRBD1 or TRBD2 (5 bases each). The V and J ends lost 3 bases and 4 bases respectively, with 9 bases between them. Per the germline V gene, CDR1 is SEHNR and CDR2 is FQNEAQ (reference sequence). This CDR3 has 13 residues. The CDR3 DNA follows: TGTGCCAGCAGCTTCGTGGGGGTAGAGACCCAGTACTTC. This translates into CASSFVGVETQYF.

This clonotype came up a few times. J is TRBJ2-3 and V is TRBV7-9; the match to TRBD2 covers 9 bases. The V gene end was trimmed by 0 bases and the J gene end by 0 bases; junction bases not matched to a gene: 4. Looked up from germline, CDR1 is SEHNR and CDR2 is FQNEAQ (reference sequence). This CDR3 comprises 17 residues. The CDR3 DNA follows: TGTGCCAGCAGCTTAGCGGTGACTAGCGGAAGCACAGATACGCAGTATTTT. This codes for CASSLAVTSGSTDTQYF. Together with reference TRBV7-9 and TRBJ2-3, the CDR3 gives the full variable domain: DTGVSQNPRHKITKRGQNVTFRCDPISEHNRLYWYRQTLGQGPEFLTYFQNEAQLEKSRLLSDRFSAERPKGSFSTLEIQRTEQGDSAMYLCASSLAVTSGSTDTQYFGPGTRLTVL.

This clonotype has more than one count but fewer than ten. This chain uses TRBV6-5 with TRBJ1-1, with 9 bases fitting TRBD1. The CDR3 has 15 amino acids. V shed 0 bases, J shed 3 bases, and the junction held 2 bases outside the gene matches. CDR1 is MNHEY and CDR2 is SVGAGI in the germline V gene. DNA for the CDR3: TGTGCCAGCAGTTACTCCAGGACAGGGGACACTGAAGCTTTCTTT. The encoded protein is CASSYSRTGDTEAFF.

Concerning this clonotype: Its ends do not fully match the called genes, so a read error is possible. V and J are TRBV7-9 and TRBJ2-5; D is perhaps TRBD2 (5 bases). Per the germline V gene, CDR1 is SEHNR and CDR2 is FQNEAQ (reference sequence). The length of the CDR3 is 15 residues. Written as DNA, the CDR3 is TGTGCCAGCGGCTTAGGCTCGTCCTCGGGGGAGACCCAGTACTTC. The encoded protein is CASGLGSSSGETQYF.

Notes on this clonotype: A much larger clonotype is one base distant, so this may be a read error. The rearrangement joins TRBV7-2 to TRBJ2-7; D call uncertain. Per the germline V gene, CDR1 is SGHTA and CDR2 is FQGNSA. The CDR3 runs to 13 residues. The CDR3 sequence is CASRERSSYEQCF. In nucleotides, the CDR3 is TGTGCCAGCAGGGAGCGTAGCTCCTACGAGCAGTGCTTC.

This chain uses TRBV7-6 with TRBJ2-4, with D unresolved. V gave up 2 bases and J gave up 1 base, with 12 bases separating them. Germline CDR1 reads SGHVS; CDR2 reads FNYEAQ. The CDR3 extends over 16 amino acids. The CDR3 nucleotides are TGTGCCAGCAGCTTACCGTGGGCTGCGGCCAAAAACATTCAGTACTTC. Protein sequence: CASSLPWAAAKNIQYF.

The chain joins TRBV6-1 to TRBJ1-6; D is perhaps TRBD1 (6 bases). The V gene lost 0 bases and the J gene lost 6 bases, with 9 bases spanning the gap. This CDR3 has 15 amino acids. CDR1 is MNHNS, CDR2 SASEGT, per germline. DNA of the CDR3: TGTGCCAGCAGTGAAGCGACAGGTCGTAATTCACCCCTCCACTTT. Amino acid sequence: CASSEATGRNSPLHF.

The chain recombines TRBV29-1 with TRBJ2-4; D possibly uses TRBD1 or TRBD2 (5 bases each). V lost 4 bases, J lost 1 base, and 5 bases lay in between. CDR3 length equals 12 residues. Germline-derived CDR1 and CDR2 are SQVTM and ANQGSEA. CDR3 DNA sequence: TGCAGCGTTGGGGGGGCCAAAAACATTCAGTACTTC. It encodes CSVGGAKNIQYF.

The chain employs TRBV19 and TRBJ1-5, with a possible D match to TRBD1 (6 bases). The CDR3 loop spans 15 amino acids. Trimming stripped 1 base from V and 8 bases from J, with 15 bases between. The V gene's germline CDR1 is LNHDA and CDR2 SQIVND (reference sequence). The chain's CDR3 is CASSIVGDNREPQHF. The CDR3 DNA reads TGTGCCAGTAGTATAGTCGGGGACAACCGAGAGCCCCAGCATTTT.

This chain connects TRBV20-1 to TRBJ1-2, with D possibly matching TRBD1 (5 bases). The CDR3 extends over 16 amino acids. In germline, CDR1 is DFQATT, CDR2 SNEGSKA (reference sequence). V dropped 3 bases and J dropped 6 bases, with 23 bases sitting between them. CDR3 DNA sequence: TGCAGTGCTAGTCAAAGAGACAGCTCCAGCCGGAATGGCTACACCTTC. Translation: CSASQRDSSSRNGYTF.

The chain couples TRBV3-1 to TRBJ2-1, with 8 bases fitting TRBD2. After removal of 1 base from V and 0 bases from J, the junction contained 11 bases not matched to a gene. CDR3 length: 19 amino acids. Germline-derived CDR1 and CDR2 are LGHDT and YNNKEL (reference sequence). This chain's CDR3 is CASSQVGGDQTSSYNEQFF. The CDR3 DNA sequence: TGTGCCAGCAGCCAAGTCGGGGGGGACCAAACCTCCTCCTACAATGAGCAGTTCTTC.

This rearrangement joins TRBV27 to TRBJ2-3, with 10 bases identical to TRBD2. Losses at the gene ends were 7 bases for V and 2 bases for J; bases not matched to a gene: 12. The germline V gene encodes CDR1 MNHEY and CDR2 SMNVEV (reference sequence). The CDR3 is made up of 17 amino acids. CDR3 in amino acids: CASTALASGGATDTQYF. The CDR3 DNA is TGTGCCAGCACCGCTCTGGCCAGCGGGGGGGCCACAGATACGCAGTATTTT.

This clonotype has more than one count but fewer than ten. The chain has TRBV29-1 and TRBJ1-4; D call uncertain. V gave up 3 bases and J gave up 0 bases, with 8 bases separating them. The CDR3 length is 14 residues. Per germline, CDR1 SQVTM and CDR2 ANQGSEA. CDR3 in amino acids: CSVEVVATNEKLFF. The CDR3 DNA reads as TGCAGCGTTGAGGTAGTCGCAACTAATGAAAAACTGTTTTTT. Combining the CDR3 with reference TRBV29-1 and TRBJ1-4 gives the whole variable domain SAVISQKPSRDICQRGTSLTIQCQVDSQVTMMFWYRQQPGQSLTLIATANQGSEATYESGFVIDKFPISRPNLTFSTLTVSNMSPEDSSIYLCSVEVVATNEKLFFGSGTQLSVL.

This chain uses TRBV6-2 or TRBV6-3 with TRBJ1-1; unclear D gene. V was pared by 4 bases and J by 1 base, with 16 bases between. Germline V gene sequence: CDR1 MNHEY, CDR2 SVGEGT. This CDR3 has 16 amino acids. The CDR3: CASSSHRPDSNTEAFF. The CDR3 bases are TGTGCCAGCAGTTCCCATCGTCCCGATTCGAACACTGAAGCTTTCTTT.

The chain carries TRBV6-2 or TRBV6-3 and TRBJ2-3; TRBD2 aligns across 9 bases. This CDR3 is 16 amino acids long. Germline V lookup: CDR1 MNHEY, CDR2 SVGEGT. J was trimmed by 4 bases and V by 5 bases; bases with no gene match: 10. CDR3 region: CASSPGLAGPPDTQYF. The CDR3 nucleotides are TGTGCCAGCAGTCCGGGACTAGCAGGCCCCCCAGATACGCAGTATTTT.

This clonotype came up a few times. The V gene is TRBV7-3, the J gene TRBJ1-3; 7 bases align to TRBD1. CDR1 is SGHTA and CDR2 is FQGTGA in the germline V gene. The CDR3 covers 17 residues. The V segment lost 4 bases and the J segment 2 bases; nucleotides outside the gene matches: 11. The CDR3 reads CASSSTGIVETGNTIYF. Here the CDR3 DNA reads TGTGCCAGCAGCTCGACAGGGATAGTGGAAACTGGAAACACCATATATTTT.

This clonotype was observed a handful of times. The V gene is TRBV7-9, the J gene TRBJ2-6; 7 nucleotides align to TRBD2. The CDR3 covers 18 residues. V was clipped by 7 bases and J by 4 bases; unmatched bases: 16. The germline gives CDR1 SEHNR, CDR2 FQNEAQ (reference sequence). The DNA of the CDR3 is TGTGCCAGCATCCCCTGGGAGGGTTTGTTTTCCGGGGCCAACGTCCTGACTTTC. Its translation: CASIPWEGLFSGANVLTF.

The chain links TRBV10-2 to TRBJ2-7; no reliable D call. Trimming shortened V by 0 bases and J by 5 bases, and 8 bases separated the two germline ends. This CDR3 region has 13 residues. Germline V gene sequence: CDR1 WSHSY, CDR2 SAAADI. Here the CDR3 reads CASSESKGHEQYV. As DNA, the CDR3 is TGCGCCAGCAGTGAGTCAAAGGGCCACGAGCAGTACGTC.

This chain's CDR3 is CASTQTGDYGYTF. The DNA of the CDR3 is TGTGCCAGCACCCAGACAGGGGACTATGGCTACACCTTC. The chain employs TRBV27 and TRBJ1-2; 8 bases match TRBD1. The CDR3 is made up of 13 amino acids. The germline gives CDR1 MNHEY, CDR2 SMNVEV (reference sequence). Trimming took 7 bases from V and 3 from J; bases not matched to a gene: 4.

With regard to this clonotype: The germline gene is not matched at one end of the junction; a read error may be the cause. The rearrangement uses TRBV6-1 and TRBJ2-1; 9 positions match TRBD2. This CDR3 is built from 16 residues. The germline V gene encodes CDR1 MNHNS and CDR2 SASEGT. CDR3 amino acids: CASSVTPLAGPNEQSF. The CDR3 DNA follows: TGTGCCAGCAGTGTAACCCCTCTAGCGGGGCCGAATGAGCAGTCCTTC.

This chain joins TRBV20-1 and TRBJ1-2; possibly TRBD1 for D (5 bases). Trimming pared 5 bases from V and 0 bases from J, leaving 16 bases between. This CDR3 has 15 residues. The germline CDR1 and CDR2 sequences are DFQATT and SNEGSKA (reference sequence). The DNA for the CDR3 is TGCAGTGCTCCACGATTCAGGGATCCTAACTATGGCTACACCTTC. Protein: CSAPRFRDPNYGYTF.

This clonotype came up many times. This chain connects TRBV12-3 or TRBV12-4 to TRBJ2-2; 7 nucleotides line up with TRBD2. The CDR3 contains 17 residues. The ends lost 7 bases at V and 2 bases at J; junction bases unmatched: 13. The CDR3 region has the DNA TGTGCCAGCACCGCAGTGGTAGCGGGCCCCAACACCGGGGAGCTGTTTTTT. Residues: CASTAVVAGPNTGELFF.